Presented here are 7 T cell receptor beta chains from one specimen sequenced in a study of T cells after yellow fever vaccination. MiXCR, applied by TCRdb to the 5' RACE reads, yields one record per CDR3 protein. The sample includes 170,000 or so distinct CDR3 sequences, approximately 6.2% seen only once; the top ten take just under 3%. The sample in question was CD4+ T cells sorted from PBMCs, obtained on the day of the first yellow fever vaccination. These receptor sequences come from a man between 18 and 29 years old who received the YFV17D yellow fever vaccine.

This clonotype has more than one count but fewer than ten. V usage is TRBV4-3 and J usage is TRBJ1-2; D unresolved. Trimming removed 0 bases at V and 8 bases at J, with 10 bases between. The CDR3 covers 13 residues. Germline CDR1 and CDR2: LGHNA and YSLEER. Written as DNA, the CDR3 is TGCGCCAGCAGCCAAGATGGGTCCGGCGGCTACACCTTC. Translating it yields CASSQDGSGGYTF.

This clonotype was observed a handful of times. The V gene is TRBV7-2, the J gene TRBJ2-2; 8 nucleotides align to TRBD2. V dropped 9 bases and J dropped 7; count of bases not matched to a gene: 10. There are 14 residues in the CDR3. Germline values: CDR1 SGHTA, CDR2 FQGNSA. The CDR3 is CASAGGGLRGELFF. The DNA for the CDR3 is TGTGCCAGTGCCGGGGGGGGCCTTCGCGGGGAGCTGTTTTTT.

This clonotype was counted ten times or more. V usage is TRBV5-4 and J usage is TRBJ2-7; D uncertain. CDR3 length equals 11 residues. The germline CDR1 and CDR2 sequences are SGHNT and YYREEE (reference sequence). Trimming removed 9 bases at V and 4 bases at J, with 11 bases between. CDR3 bases: TGTGCCACCCCAGTTGTGTACGAGCAGTACGTC. Its translation: CATPVVYEQYV.

In the case of this clonotype: Germline and junction disagree at one end, which may indicate a read error. The rearrangement joins TRBV27 to TRBJ2-1, with 8 positions matching TRBD1. Germline V gene data show CDR1 as MNHEY and CDR2 as SMNVEV (reference sequence). This CDR3 has 15 amino acids. The CDR3 loop is CTSSTSGGLSNEQFF. The DNA of the CDR3 is TGTACCAGCAGTACTTCAGGGGGCCTCTCCAATGAGCAGTTCTTC.

This clonotype has just a few counts. The chain recombines TRBV7-2 with TRBJ2-2; D ambiguous. Germline CDR1 reads SGHTA; CDR2 reads FQGNSA. CDR3 length equals 13 residues. Trimming cost V 5 bases and J 9 bases, with 13 bases left between them. The chain's CDR3 is CASSPYFGRELFF. The CDR3 DNA follows: TGTGCCAGCAGCCCTTACTTTGGTCGGGAGCTGTTTTTT.

The chain has TRBV20-1 and TRBJ2-7; D may be TRBD1 (6 bases). CDR1 is DFQATT and CDR2 is SNEGSKA in the germline V gene (reference sequence). V lost 3 bases, J lost 1 base, and 19 bases lay in between. The CDR3 loop spans 16 amino acids. CDR3 nucleotide sequence: TGCAGTGCTAGGTATAACTTAGGGGGAGCGTCCTACGAGCAGTACTTC. It translates to CSARYNLGGASYEQYF.

This chain connects TRBV5-4 to TRBJ2-2; TRBD1 matches at 9 bases. Trimming took 4 bases from V and 0 from J; bases not matched to a gene: 7. The CDR3 loop spans 17 amino acids. Germline CDR1 and CDR2: SGHNT and YYREEE (reference sequence). CDR3 bases: TGTGCCAGCAGCACGGGGGACAGGGCCTCGAACACCGGGGAGCTGTTTTTT. This encodes CASSTGDRASNTGELFF.